Sequencing of this TCR beta chain was carried out in a study of cytomegalovirus exposure and HLA in healthy donors. The CDR3 runs to 16 residues. With 7 bases removed from V and 6 bases from J, the gap between germline ends came to 25 bases. Germline CDR1 MNHEY, CDR2 SMNVEV (reference sequence). PCR primers comprised 60 Vbeta and 13 Jbeta primers. Here immunoSEQ multiplex PCR was the method, and the copy in TCRdb shows in-frame clones only, minus some. The profile shows roughly 190,000 clones, 75% to 90% of them singletons. Specimen: PBMCs. The origin of this receptor is a man between 40 and 49 years old in good health and CMV-seropositive. The V and J genes are TRBV27 and TRBJ2-7; D is possibly TRBD1 (5 bases). CDR3 sequence reads: CASTKVGAFPRPEQYF. The CDR3 nucleotides read TGTGCCAGCACCAAGGTTGGGGCGTTCCCAAGGCCCGAGCAGTACTTC.